The clone carrying this T cell receptor beta chain was observed once. The CDR3 has 14 amino acids. Germline assignment: CDR1 KGHSH and CDR2 LQKENI. With 3 bases clipped from V and 8 bases from J, the junction kept 6 bases outside the gene matches. This record comes from a study of blood T cell repertoires in COVID-19. Overall study context: The study drew acute and convalescent COVID-19 samples from the United States, Italy and Spain. Sample material is recorded as cDNA or gDNA derived from T cells, B-cell-depleted T cells, or PBMCs.

TCRdb's copy holds only in-frame clones and misses some; the assay was immunoSEQ multiplex PCR. The sample yields approximately 100,000 clones, about 86% seen once. The sequenced sample was peripheral blood. The TCR sequence derives from a man aged 60 to 75 with acute or convalescent COVID-19. This chain connects TRBV18 to TRBJ2-2; 7 bases are a match to TRBD1. CDR3: CASSPSRDRGELFF. The CDR3 DNA is TGTGCCAGCTCACCGTCCCGGGACAGAGGGGAGCTGTTTTTT.